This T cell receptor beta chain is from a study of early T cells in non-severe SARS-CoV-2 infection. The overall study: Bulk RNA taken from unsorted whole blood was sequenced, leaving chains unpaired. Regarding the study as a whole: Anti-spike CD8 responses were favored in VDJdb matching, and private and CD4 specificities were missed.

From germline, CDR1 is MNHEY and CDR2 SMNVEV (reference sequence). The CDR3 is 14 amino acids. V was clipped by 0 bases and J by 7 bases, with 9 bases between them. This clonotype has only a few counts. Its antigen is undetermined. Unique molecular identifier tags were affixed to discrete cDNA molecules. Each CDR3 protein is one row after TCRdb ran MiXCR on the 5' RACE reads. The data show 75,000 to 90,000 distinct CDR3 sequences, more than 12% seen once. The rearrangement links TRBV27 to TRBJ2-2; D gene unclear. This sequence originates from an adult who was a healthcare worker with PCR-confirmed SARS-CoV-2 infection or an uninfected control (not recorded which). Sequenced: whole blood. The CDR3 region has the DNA TGTGCCAGCAGTTTATCGGGGTTCGGCGGGGAGCTGTTTTTT. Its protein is CASSLSGFGGELFF.